The 12 T cell receptor beta chains given below trace back to one sample, sequenced in a study of OX40 agonist ivuxolimab in advanced cancers. The assay was immunoSEQ multiplex PCR, and TCRdb's table has in-frame clones only and misses some. The profile shows about 150,000 clones, 90% of them singletons. The specimen was CD4+ or CD8+ T cells sorted from blood, collected in a trial of the OX40 agonist ivuxolimab. The receptor set was obtained from an adult with an advanced solid tumor such as melanoma, head and neck, liver or kidney cancer.

The gene calls are TRBV28 and TRBJ2-4, with D tentatively TRBD2 (5 bases). This CDR3 spans 14 amino acids. V was shortened by 2 bases and J by 6 bases, with 11 bases between the two germline ends. The V gene's germline CDR1 is MDHEN and CDR2 SYDVKM. The CDR3 protein is CASSLGGSRNIQYF. Written as DNA, the CDR3 is TGTGCCAGCAGTTTAGGCGGGTCCCGAAACATTCAGTACTTC.

The V and J genes are TRBV18 and TRBJ2-5; the match to TRBD2 covers 10 bases. Per the germline V gene, CDR1 is KGHSH and CDR2 is LQKENI. V lost 2 bases to trimming and J lost 5 bases; unmatched junction nucleotides: 5. The CDR3 loop spans 15 amino acids. For the CDR3, the DNA is TGTGCCAGCTCACCAGGAGCGGGAGGGCAGGAGACCCAGTACTTC. Translated, it gives CASSPGAGGQETQYF.

This sequence joins TRBV28 and TRBJ2-7, with 9 bases identical to TRBD1. The CDR3 runs to 15 residues. The germline CDR1 and CDR2 sequences are MDHEN and SYDVKM. V lost 6 bases to trimming and J lost 3 bases; unmatched junction nucleotides: 9. CDR3 loop: CASSLSDRGIYEQYF. The DNA for the CDR3 is TGTGCCAGCAGCCTCTCGGACAGGGGTATCTACGAGCAGTACTTC.

The chain has TRBV28 and TRBJ2-5, with D possibly being TRBD2 (5 bases). Deletions cut 2 bases from V and 4 bases from J, with 14 bases between. In germline, CDR1 is MDHEN, CDR2 SYDVKM. The CDR3 loop spans 15 amino acids. CDR3 in amino acids: CASSLAQRAGETQYF. The CDR3 bases are TGTGCCAGCAGTTTAGCCCAAAGGGCGGGAGAGACCCAGTACTTC.

The chain couples TRBV4-2 to TRBJ1-5; the D gene is possibly TRBD1 (6 bases). Trimming shortened V by 1 base and J by 3 bases, and 10 bases separated the two germline ends. CDR1 is LGHNA, CDR2 YNFKEQ, per germline. The CDR3 contains 15 residues. CDR3 sequence reads: CASSQGRDTNQPQHF. CDR3 bases: TGTGCCAGCAGCCAAGGCCGGGACACCAATCAGCCCCAGCATTTT.

This clone was recorded only once. The rearrangement uses TRBV4-1 and TRBJ2-7, with D perhaps matching TRBD1 (6 bases). Germline V gene data show CDR1 as MGHRA and CDR2 as YSYEKL. The CDR3 has 15 residues. V shed 1 base and J shed 1 base, with 11 bases lying between them. The CDR3 DNA sequence: TGCGCCAGCAGCCAAGGGCAGGGGCCATCCTACGAGCAGTACTTC. This codes for CASSQGQGPSYEQYF.

V gene TRBV19 combines with J gene TRBJ1-1; TRBD1 matches 8 bases. J was trimmed by 7 bases and V by 3 bases; bases with no gene match: 4. Germline assignment: CDR1 LNHDA and CDR2 SQIVND (reference sequence). CDR3 size: 13 residues. The CDR3 reads CASSMDRDNEAFF. The CDR3 DNA sequence: TGTGCCAGTAGTATGGACAGGGATAATGAAGCTTTCTTT.

The chain couples TRBV9 to TRBJ1-1; no definite D call. The CDR3 extends over 15 amino acids. Trimming took 1 base from V and 0 from J, leaving 10 bases between them. Germline V gene data show CDR1 as SGDLS and CDR2 as YYNGEE. The CDR3 loop is CASSVLSGMNTEAFF. For the CDR3, the DNA is TGTGCCAGCAGCGTACTGAGCGGGATGAACACTGAAGCTTTCTTT.

The DNA of the CDR3 is TGTGCCAGCAGGACAGGGGGCCTGAACATTCAGTACTTC. This encodes CASRTGGLNIQYF. The V gene is TRBV28, the J gene TRBJ2-4, with 10 positions matching TRBD1. Germline trimming cut 6 bases from V and 7 bases from J; bases unmatched to any gene: 3. The CDR3 has 13 amino acids. CDR1 and CDR2 (germline): MDHEN, SYDVKM.

The chain carries TRBV10-3 and TRBJ2-2, with 10 bases matching TRBD1. CDR1 is ENHRY and CDR2 is SYGVKD in the germline V gene. This CDR3 spans 14 amino acids. The ends lost 7 bases at V and 3 bases at J; junction bases unmatched: 2. The chain's CDR3 is CAITDRGYTGELFF. DNA of the CDR3: TGTGCCATCACGGACAGGGGGTACACCGGGGAGCTGTTTTTT.

The CDR3 sequence is CASSGQGIEAFF. The CDR3 DNA is TGCGCCAGCAGCGGGCAGGGGATTGAAGCTTTCTTT. The genes are TRBV5-1 and TRBJ1-1; D is perhaps TRBD1 (6 bases). V lost 4 bases and J lost 7, with 11 bases in between. CDR3 length equals 12 residues. Per germline, CDR1 SGHRS and CDR2 YFSETQ.

The chain employs TRBV29-1 and TRBJ2-2; tentatively, D is TRBD2 (6 bases). The V gene's germline CDR1 is SQVTM and CDR2 ANQGSEA. The V end was cut by 6 bases, the J end by 4 bases, with 12 bases between. This CDR3 comprises 13 residues. CDR3 region: CSVEGQFTGELFF. CDR3 bases: TGCAGCGTGGAGGGGCAATTCACCGGGGAGCTGTTTTTT.